This TCR beta chain was recovered during a study of blood T cell repertoires in COVID-19. In the study overall: Acute and convalescent COVID-19 samples came from the United States, Italy and Spain. The cDNA or gDNA used as material had been derived from T cells, B-cell-depleted T cells, or PBMCs.

In the original analysis: How many nucleated cells were present was estimated from reference gene primer amplification. Here immunoSEQ multiplex PCR was the method, and the copy in TCRdb shows in-frame clones only, minus some. From that table come the V and J calls and clone size; the DNA was used to work out D and trimming. The sample has around 150,000 clones, about 85% seen once. In its sample, this clone was seen once. The sequence derives from a human donor with acute or convalescent COVID-19. The donor label of this sample is uncertain. The source material was peripheral blood.

The CDR3 spells CAWSAILRGGGVTGELFF. For the CDR3, the DNA is TGTGCCTGGAGTGCAATCCTTCGCGGGGGGGGCGTCACCGGGGAGCTGTTTTTT. The chain combines TRBV30 with TRBJ2-2; TRBD2 agrees at 9 bases. With V trimmed by 1 base and J by 4 bases, 13 bases remained unmatched. CDR3 length: 18 amino acids. Germline assignment: CDR1 GTSNPN and CDR2 SVGIG (reference sequence).